Below are 21 T cell receptor beta chains sequenced from a single sample in a study of cytomegalovirus exposure and HLA in healthy donors. With 60 Vbeta and 13 Jbeta primers, the PCR was carried out. TCRdb's table, derived via immunoSEQ multiplex PCR, lists solely in-frame clones and lacks some. The profile shows some 180,000 clones, around 80% of them singletons. The sequenced sample was PBMCs. The source is a woman in her 30s in good health and CMV-seropositive.

The chain uses TRBV27 and TRBJ1-2, with a possible D match to TRBD1 (5 bases). The CDR3 spans 13 residues. Germline V lookup: CDR1 MNHEY, CDR2 SMNVEV (reference sequence). V lost 7 bases, J lost 5 bases, and 14 bases lay in between. The CDR3 nucleotides read TGTGCCAGCACGGGCAGGGTAGGATATGGCTACACCTTC. Its translation is CASTGRVGYGYTF.

This sequence joins TRBV10-3 and TRBJ1-1, with D maybe TRBD1 (5 bases). V was cut by 8 bases and J by 0 bases, with 19 bases left in between. Germline CDR1 reads ENHRY; CDR2 reads SYGVKD. This CDR3 is built from 16 residues. CDR3: CAISRGMTFMNTEAFF. In DNA, the CDR3 is TGTGCCATCTCAAGGGGCATGACTTTTATGAACACTGAAGCTTTCTTT.

The J gene is TRBJ1-4, the V gene TRBV15; the D gene is possibly TRBD1 (6 bases). V was pared by 2 bases and J by 0 bases, with 7 bases between. CDR3 length: 15 amino acids. The germline V gene encodes CDR1 LNHNV and CDR2 YYDKDF (reference sequence). The CDR3: CATSRYRATNEKLFF. CDR3 coding DNA: TGTGCCACCAGCAGATACAGGGCAACTAATGAAAAACTGTTTTTT.

The CDR3 region is CAWGAQSTEAFF. Written as DNA, the CDR3 is TGTGCCTGGGGGGCGCAATCCACTGAAGCTTTCTTT. This sequence joins TRBV30 and TRBJ1-1; D might be TRBD1 (5 bases). The CDR3 covers 12 residues. CDR1 is GTSNPN and CDR2 is SVGIG in the germline V gene (reference sequence). Trimming shortened V by 5 bases and J by 4 bases, and 11 bases separated the two germline ends.

This clone was seen a handful of times. The J gene is TRBJ1-5, the V gene TRBV7-9; TRBD1 matches 9 bases. The V segment lost 4 bases and the J segment 11 bases; nucleotides outside the gene matches: 9. The CDR3 runs to 14 residues. Looked up from germline, CDR1 is SEHNR and CDR2 is FQNEAQ (reference sequence). CDR3 sequence reads: CASSSNRDRESQHF. CDR3 nucleotides: TGTGCCAGCAGCTCTAACCGGGACAGGGAGTCCCAGCATTTT.

The gene calls are TRBV4-1 and TRBJ1-5; a weak D match, TRBD1 (5 bases). The CDR3 totals 14 residues. V gave up 6 bases and J gave up 7 bases, with 16 bases separating them. CDR1 and CDR2 from the germline V gene are MGHRA and YSYEKL. The CDR3 DNA reads TGCGCCAGCAGTCTTCATGCGGGGGGACAGCCCCAGCATTTT. Protein: CASSLHAGGQPQHF.

The chain joins TRBV6-5 to TRBJ1-1; D gene uncertain. The CDR3 has 13 amino acids. The germline CDR1 and CDR2 sequences are MNHEY and SVGAGI. Trimming stripped 7 bases from V and 5 bases from J, with 14 bases between. The CDR3 coding sequence is TGTGCCAGCACCGCCGGAGGCTATACTGAAGCTTTCTTT. Protein sequence: CASTAGGYTEAFF.

This clone appeared a single time. CDR3 residues: CASSPGLVRHEQYF. DNA of the CDR3: TGTGCCAGCAGCCCGGGACTAGTTCGTCACGAGCAGTACTTC. The V gene is TRBV5-4, the J gene TRBJ2-7; TRBD2 matches at 8 bases. The CDR3 length is 14 residues. CDR1 and CDR2 (germline): SGHNT, YYREEE (reference sequence). The V segment lost 4 bases and the J segment 5 bases; nucleotides outside the gene matches: 8.

V gene TRBV11-3 combines with J gene TRBJ2-1; 8 positions agree with TRBD2. This CDR3 is built from 19 residues. Germline V lookup: CDR1 SGHNT, CDR2 YENEEA. The V segment lost 0 bases and the J segment 4 bases; nucleotides outside the gene matches: 14. In DNA, the CDR3 is TGTGCCAGCAGCTTAGATACTTCGGTAGGGACTAGTTCTTACAATGAGCAGTTCTTC. Translation gives CASSLDTSVGTSSYNEQFF.

This chain uses TRBV7-2 with TRBJ2-1; D uncertain. The germline gives CDR1 SGHTA, CDR2 FQGNSA. Deletions cut 1 base from V and 8 bases from J, with 6 bases between. The CDR3 sequence is 12 residues long. CDR3 DNA sequence: TGTGCCAGCAGCTTAGGAGGAGATGAGCAGTTCTTC. It translates to CASSLGGDEQFF.

This clone has a handful of counts. The chain couples TRBV11-3 to TRBJ1-4, with TRBD1 identical over 7 bases. V gave up 4 bases and J gave up 6 bases; unmatched junction bases: 8. The germline V gene has CDR1 SGHNT and CDR2 YENEEA. This CDR3 has 15 amino acids. The CDR3 sequence: CASSYRTGLDEKLFF. In DNA, the CDR3 is TGTGCCAGCAGCTACCGGACAGGTCTTGATGAAAAACTGTTTTTT.

The chain combines TRBV30 with TRBJ1-2, with D hard to call. The CDR3 runs 11 residues. V lost 3 bases, J lost 8 bases, and 10 bases lay in between. CDR1 and CDR2 from the germline V gene are GTSNPN and SVGIG (reference sequence). The CDR3 bases are TGTGCCTGGAGAGGAGTGTACGGCTACACCTTC. Its translation is CAWRGVYGYTF.

The gene calls are TRBV9 and TRBJ2-2; 9 positions agree with TRBD2. The CDR3 sequence is 17 residues long. Germline CDR1 is SGDLS and CDR2 is YYNGEE. Unmatched junction bases numbered 7, after V lost 4 bases and J lost 0 bases. The CDR3 coding sequence is TGTGCCAGCAGCTCCCAGACTAGCGGCACGAACACCGGGGAGCTGTTTTTT. This encodes CASSSQTSGTNTGELFF.

The chain employs TRBV18 and TRBJ2-7; 7 bases match TRBD2. The CDR3 spans 13 residues. Germline lookup yields CDR1 KGHSH and CDR2 LQKENI. The ends lost 6 bases at V and 4 bases at J; junction bases unmatched: 6. DNA for the CDR3: TGTGCCAGCTCCCTTGAGGGAGGGTACGAGCAGTACTTC. Translating it yields CASSLEGGYEQYF.

The chain employs TRBV4-1 and TRBJ1-3; 8 bases line up with TRBD1. V gave up 6 bases and J gave up 4 bases; unmatched junction bases: 14. The CDR3 is 17 amino acids. From germline, CDR1 is MGHRA and CDR2 YSYEKL. The CDR3 DNA is TGCGCCAGCAGTCGACAGGGGCTGGTGTTAACCGGAAACACCATATATTTT. This encodes CASSRQGLVLTGNTIYF.

The chain couples TRBV27 to TRBJ2-7, with a possible D match to TRBD1 (6 bases). There are 14 residues in the CDR3. Germline V CDR1 and CDR2: MNHEY, SMNVEV (reference sequence). The V end lost 3 bases, the J end lost 1 base, and 10 bases lay between the germline ends. DNA of the CDR3: TGTGCCAGCAGTTTCAACAGGGAATCCTACGAGCAGTACTTC. Protein: CASSFNRESYEQYF.

J is TRBJ2-5 and V is TRBV13; TRBD2 aligns across 9 bases. Germline CDR1 PRHDT, CDR2 FYEKMQ (reference sequence). This CDR3 has 17 residues. Germline trimming cut 5 bases from V and 3 bases from J; bases unmatched to any gene: 13. DNA for the CDR3: TGTGCCAGCAGCCCCTCGCGGGAGGGCCAGAGCGAAGAGACCCAGTACTTC. The encoded protein is CASSPSREGQSEETQYF.

This clone appeared a single time. V is TRBV4-3 and J is TRBJ2-7, with 9 bases lining up with TRBD2. The CDR3 contains 13 residues. In germline, CDR1 is LGHNA, CDR2 YSLEER. Germline trimming cut 2 bases from V and 7 bases from J; bases unmatched to any gene: 3. The CDR3 DNA sequence: TGCGCCAGCAGCCAATCACTAGCGGGTGAGCAGTACTTC. Translating it yields CASSQSLAGEQYF.

This clone was recorded only once. The rearrangement links TRBV5-5 to TRBJ2-2; tentatively, D is TRBD2 (5 bases). The germline V and J ends were trimmed by 7 bases and 1 base, with 14 bases remaining between them. The CDR3 totals 15 residues. The germline V gene has CDR1 SGHKS and CDR2 YYEKEE (reference sequence). The CDR3 DNA reads TGTGCCAGCTCACCCGGGGAGTTGAACACCGGGGAGCTGTTTTTT. Encoded protein: CASSPGELNTGELFF.

V and J are TRBV7-9 and TRBJ1-1; D gene unclear. The length of the CDR3 is 14 residues. The germline V gene has CDR1 SEHNR and CDR2 FQNEAQ (reference sequence). Between the trimmed V and J ends, which lost 6 bases and 4 bases, there was a span of 15 bases. The CDR3 DNA sequence: TGTGCCAGCAGTCTCTCCCGCCCCGGCACTGAAGCTTTCTTT. Residues: CASSLSRPGTEAFF.

This clone was found once. The chain uses TRBV10-3 and TRBJ1-2, with 9 nucleotides matching TRBD1. The CDR3 covers 14 residues. The germline CDR1 and CDR2 sequences are ENHRY and SYGVKD. V lost 1 base and J lost 8; bases outside the gene matches: 5. In DNA form, the CDR3 reads TGTGCCATCAGTGAGTTACAGGGGGCGGACGGCTACACCTTC. Its translation: CAISELQGADGYTF.